The T cell receptor beta chain under discussion was sequenced for a study of blood T cell repertoires in COVID-19. About the study: The United States, Italy and Spain were the sources of the acute and convalescent COVID-19 samples.

The authors' processing: It was from reference gene primer amplification that nucleated cell counts were estimated. The assay was immunoSEQ multiplex PCR, and TCRdb's table has in-frame clones only and misses some. V and J calls and clone size are as listed in that table; D and trimming were resolved from the DNA. The sample contains 270,000 or so clones, about 90% of which appear only once. Participants were aged about 18 to 100 years, lived in around 22 US areas, and enrolled virtually. The germline V gene encodes CDR1 SGHRS and CDR2 YFSETQ. The J segment lost 6 bases and the V segment lost 4 bases, leaving 9 bases of the junction unmatched. CDR3 length: 14 amino acids.

V usage is TRBV5-1 and J usage is TRBJ2-7, with 8 bases that match TRBD1. This receptor was identified in a woman in her twenties or thirties with acute COVID-19. Source material: PBMCs or T cells enriched from blood (not recorded which). Here the CDR3 reads CASSTSGGQSEQYF. DNA of the CDR3: TGCGCCAGCAGCACTTCAGGGGGCCAGAGCGAGCAGTACTTC.